This T cell receptor (beta chain) was observed in a study of blood T cell repertoires in COVID-19 (TCRdb year 2020). For the wider study: Samples from collaborators originated in the United States, Italy and Spain and spanned both the acute and convalescent phases of COVID-19. The material from the prospective study consisted of cDNA or gDNA derived from T cells, B-cell-depleted T cells, or PBMCs. Deeply sampled blood TCRbeta repertoires from subjects exposed to, actively infected with, or recovered from COVID-19 were included in the dataset. The repertoires were released in a freely available public database intended as a resource for research on the immune response to SARS-CoV-2. The samples were drawn from the first 160 participants of the ongoing ImmuneRACE study and from over 950 subjects provided by 6 global collaborators. Sample metadata almost always included a de-identified subject ID, COVID-19 status, age in years and sex. Where available, HLA class I and class II types were obtained from metadata supplied by the sample provider rather than from assay-based typing. Broad study findings and their caveats: How much clinical and demographic metadata was included differed by source and by participant, and the metadata was provided uncurated.

The immunoSEQ Assay, a bias-controlled multiplex PCR, was used to amplify TCRbeta CDR3 regions from genomic DNA. The source study handled its data this way. Nucleated cell counts per sample were estimated from amplification of reference gene primers within the assay. To quantify the absolute abundance of each unique TCRbeta CDR3 rearrangement, sequence reads were collapsed and filtered. For each sample, productive Simpson clonality was calculated as the square root of Simpson's diversity index over productive rearrangements. TCRdb's version of the immuneACCESS table is confined to in-frame rearrangements and falls short of the full clone set. An unresolved V gene accounts for under half of the shortfall where checked; the remainder is of unknown origin. The D gene and trimming were derived from the DNA, and the V and J assignments and clone size from that table. Here the sample has about 170,000 clones; roughly 86% occur a single time. Around 3.5% of the sample is taken by the ten largest.

CDR1 and CDR2, per the germline V gene, are WSHSY and SAAADI. V gives up 3 bases and J gives up 4 bases, and the segment between their germline ends measures 12 bases. From its cysteine to its phenylalanine, the CDR3 spans 14 amino acids. Here the CDR3 DNA is all that survives: 42 bases in frame from base 1. Collaborating institutions collected whole blood in K2EDTA tubes following their own protocols. Collaborator samples were shipped for TCRbeta analysis as frozen whole blood, isolated PBMCs, or DNA extracted from either sample type. In this sample, this clone turned up a few times. What antigen it recognizes has not been identified. No quality values exist for individual bases; no much larger clone is one base distant.

This receptor was taken from a man aged 65 to 85 with acute or convalescent COVID-19. The receptor chain draws on TRBV10-2 and TRBJ1-1; the D gene identity is not certain. The sequencing sample was made of peripheral blood. In nucleotides, the sequence is TGCGCCAGCAGTGAAGGTTTAGGACTCACTGAAGCTTTCTTT. Translated, it reads CASSEGLGLTEAFF.